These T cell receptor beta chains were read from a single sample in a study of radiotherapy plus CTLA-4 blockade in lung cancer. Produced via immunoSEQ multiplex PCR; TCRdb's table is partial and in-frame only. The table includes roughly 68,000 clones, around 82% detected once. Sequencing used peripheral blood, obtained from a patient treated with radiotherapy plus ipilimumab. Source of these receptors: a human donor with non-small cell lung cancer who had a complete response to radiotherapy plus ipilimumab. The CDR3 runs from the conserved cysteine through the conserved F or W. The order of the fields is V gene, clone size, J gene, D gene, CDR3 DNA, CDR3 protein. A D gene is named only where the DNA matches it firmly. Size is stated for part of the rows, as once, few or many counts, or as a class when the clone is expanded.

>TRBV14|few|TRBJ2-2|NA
TGTGCCAGCAGCCAAATGAGACCCCGAACCGGGGAGCTGTTTTTT
CASSQMRPRTGELFF
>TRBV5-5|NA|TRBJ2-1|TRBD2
TGTGCCAGCAGGCCGCGGGGGGAAGGGCCTGACAATGAGCAGTTCTTC
CASRPRGEGPDNEQFF
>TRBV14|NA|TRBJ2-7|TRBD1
TGTGCCAGCAGCCCGGTACAGGGACAGGGATCTGGCGAGCAGTACTTC
CASSPVQGQGSGEQYF
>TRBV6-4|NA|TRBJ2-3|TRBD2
TGTGCCAGCAGTTTAATAGCGGGGATAGATACGCAGTATTTT
CASSLIAGIDTQYF
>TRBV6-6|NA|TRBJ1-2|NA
TGTGCCAGCACAGGGGCACGATATGGCTACACCTTC
CASTGARYGYTF
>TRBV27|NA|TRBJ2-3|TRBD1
TGTGCCAGCAGTACGCCTTACAGGGGAAGTACGCAGTATTTT
CASSTPYRGSTQYF
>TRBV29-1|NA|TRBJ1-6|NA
TGCAGCGTTGAAGCTAGGAATCCCTCACCCCTCCACTTT
CSVEARNPSPLHF
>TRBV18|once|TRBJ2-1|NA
TGTGCCAGCTCACCACCGGGGGCTCCCTACAATGAGCAGTTCTTC
CASSPPGAPYNEQFF
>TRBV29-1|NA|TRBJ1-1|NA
TGCAGCGTTGAAGATCAATTCGGACAGCTGAACACTGAAGCTTTCTTT
CSVEDQFGQLNTEAFF
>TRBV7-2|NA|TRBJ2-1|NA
TGTGCCAGCAGAAACTCCTACAATGAGCAGTTCTTC
CASRNSYNEQFF
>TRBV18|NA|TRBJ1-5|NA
TGTGCCAGCTCCGTTGGAGGAGGCAATCAGCCCCAGCATTTT
CASSVGGGNQPQHF
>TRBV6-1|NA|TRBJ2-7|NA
TGTGCCAGCAGTGAATCTAGGGTTAACTCCTACGAGCAGTACTTC
CASSESRVNSYEQYF
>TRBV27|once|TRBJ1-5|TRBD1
TGTGCCAGCAGTTCCCAGGGGGCAAGCAATCAGCCCCAGCATTTT
CASSSQGASNQPQHF
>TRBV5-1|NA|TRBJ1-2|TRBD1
TGCGCCAGCAGCGCCCGACAGGGGGGCTCTGGCTACACCTTC
CASSARQGGSGYTF
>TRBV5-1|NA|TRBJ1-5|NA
TGCGCCAGCAGCTTGGGGCAGGGAGATCAGCCCCAGCATTTT
CASSLGQGDQPQHF
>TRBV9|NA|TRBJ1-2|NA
TGTGCCAGCAGCGTAGGACAGAGGGGCTACACCTTC
CASSVGQRGYTF
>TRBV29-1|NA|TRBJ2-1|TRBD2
TGCAGCGTTGAAGATTTAACTAGCGCCTACAATGAGCAGTTCTTC
CSVEDLTSAYNEQFF
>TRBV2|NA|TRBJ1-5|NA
TGTGCCAGCTCCCAGGGGCAGCCCCAGCATTTT
CASSQGQPQHF
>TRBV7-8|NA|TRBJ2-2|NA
TGTGCCAGCAGCTCCAGGGGATCGAGTGCCGGGGAGCTGTTTTTT
CASSSRGSSAGELFF
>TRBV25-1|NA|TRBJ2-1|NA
TGTGCCAGCAAGGGGTCTCCTGAGGGTGATGAGCAGTTCTTC
CASKGSPEGDEQFF
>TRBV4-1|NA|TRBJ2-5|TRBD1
TGCGCCAGCAGCCACCGGACAGGGTCGAGCAAAGAGACCCAGTACTTC
CASSHRTGSSKETQYF
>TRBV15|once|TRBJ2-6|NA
TGTGCCACCAGCAGGGAATCTGGGGCCAACGTCCTGACTTTC
CATSRESGANVLTF
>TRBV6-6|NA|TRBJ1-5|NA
TGTGCCAGCAGTGGGCAGCTGAATCAGCCCCAGCATTTT
CASSGQLNQPQHF